The sequence of this TCR beta chain was determined in a study of CD8+ T cells in alopecia areata (dated by TCRdb to the late 2010s). Regarding the study in general: The treated patients, all with moderate-to-severe alopecia areata, were enrolled in an open-label pilot trial of oral tofacitinib given at 5 to 10 mg twice daily. Tofacitinib was administered for 6 to 18 months, and 6 months of follow-up off drug were then conducted to assess delayed response and recurrence. For the treated patients, the SALT score, which quantifies what percentage of scalp surface area is affected, served as the measure of disease severity. The study used high-throughput TCRbeta sequencing to examine T cell clonal expansion in alopecia areata, in both the C3H/HeJ mouse model and human patients. Scalp tissue and sorted CD4+ and CD8+ peripheral blood T cells from patchy and totalis/universalis alopecia areata patients and from healthy controls were covered by human TCRbeta sequencing. Biopsies were taken from tofacitinib-treated patients at baseline and again at 4 and 24 weeks into treatment, and several of those patients also had a later scalp biopsy. Scalp clonality was compared among normal scalp (n=4), patchy alopecia areata scalp (n=8), and alopecia totalis/universalis scalp (n=8). The RNA source kit depended on sample type: the PAXgene miRNA kit for fixed scalp, the miRNeasy kit for PBMCs, and the RNeasy kit for mouse skin. TCRbeta CDR3 regions were amplified by immunoSEQ multiplex PCR using 35 Vbeta forward and 13 Jbeta reverse primers. Study-wide conclusions, independent of this receptor: Because the treated cohort was small and had just a single nonresponder, larger studies are needed to establish links between baseline CD8+ expansion and response. Many expanded lesional clones persisted in scalp and blood during tofacitinib treatment, which may partly explain relapse after stopping treatment. Compared with normal scalp, lesional scalp, particularly in alopecia totalis/universalis, had higher clonality and more expanded CD8+ clones, which suggests antigenic drive. Resident alphabeta T cells in normal human skin are also sequenced, complicating scalp TCR repertoire analysis, unlike mouse skin dominated by gammadelta T cells. Tofacitinib significantly lowered scalp clonality and the number of expanded CD8+ clones among the top 100 scalp clones. Shared TCR sequences between patients were less evident than in mice, which may be partly attributable to HLA diversity in the patient population.

The V end gives up 2 bases and the J end 1 base, leaving 7 bases in the junction not matched to a gene. Measured from the cysteine to the phenylalanine, the CDR3 is 16 residues long. The DNA shown is the 48-base CDR3, in frame from base 1. Per the germline V gene (reference sequence), MNHEY is the CDR1 and SMNVEV is the CDR2. This clone showed up just a few times. This clone's antigen is unknown. Nothing much larger sits one base from this clone, and base qualities are not available. Per the publication, the treatment or condition label means: oral pan-JAK inhibitor, 5-10 mg twice daily. Peripheral blood and lesional scalp punch biopsies were obtained from patients with alopecia areata. PBMCs were isolated by density centrifugation and stained for CD3, CD4 and CD8, and CD4+ and CD8+ T cells were sorted on a FACSAria. Receptor amplification or capture employed the immunoSEQ multiplex PCR assay. For TCR sequencing, RNA was extracted from every sample and reverse transcribed into cDNA to serve as template. SuperScript III was used for first-strand cDNA synthesis, primed with a 2:1 mix of oligo-dT and random hexamers. Amplification bias was assessed with a synthetic immune receptor repertoire, and residual bias was removed computationally. The authors' pipeline ran thus. Raw reads were preprocessed to remove errors, and CDR3 was defined by IMGT conventions from the conserved cysteine to phenylalanine. Clonality was computed by normalizing Shannon entropy by log2 of the number of productive unique TCRs and subtracting the result from 1. Whether each scalp clone was CD4 or CD8 was inferred by checking scalp TCRbeta sequences against the CD4 and CD8 repertoires from sorted blood. Sourced from immuneACCESS, this table was stored by TCRdb with only in-frame sequences that have V and J called. A share of the clones is absent; for the studies checked, an unresolved V gene accounts for under half, and the remainder has no known explanation. The V and J calls and clone size are taken from that table; D and trimming were inferred from the DNA. For this sample the table gives about 200,000 clones, of which around two fifths were detected only once. 0.45% to 0.55% of the sample is in the top ten clones.

This clonotype originated in a human donor with alopecia areata. The chain uses TRBV27 and TRBJ1-1, with TRBD1 identical over 7 junction bases. The input for sequencing was CD4+ T cells sorted from blood, taken between weeks 30 and 35, from a patient treated with tofacitinib. The DNA is TGTGCCAGCAGTTTAACAGGGGTACGATCGAACACTGAAGCTTTCTTT. The encoded protein is CASSLTGVRSNTEAFF.